The 20 T cell receptor beta chains below come from one sample, sequenced in a study of cytomegalovirus exposure and HLA in healthy donors. Use of 60 Vbeta and 13 Jbeta primers characterized the PCR. Sequencing was performed with immunoSEQ multiplex PCR; in TCRdb, only in-frame clones are kept and a portion is missing. The repertoire holds about 160,000 clones, 80% seen once, with roughly 6.3% in the top ten. The sample consisted of PBMCs. All receptors derive from a male donor in good health and CMV-seropositive.

The chain employs TRBV10-3 and TRBJ1-5; TRBD1 might be the D (6 bases). Germline CDR1 and CDR2: ENHRY and SYGVKD. Trimming removed 6 bases from V and 4 bases from J, with 13 bases in between. There are 14 residues in the CDR3. CDR3 in amino acids: CAIRAGGENQPQHF. CDR3 bases: TGTGCCATCAGAGCGGGGGGCGAGAATCAGCCCCAGCATTTT.

This clone appeared a few times. The chain couples TRBV15 to TRBJ1-6; a weak D match, TRBD1 (5 bases). Trimming stripped 0 bases from V and 8 bases from J, with 11 bases between. Germline V gene data show CDR1 as LNHNV and CDR2 as YYDKDF (reference sequence). The CDR3 consists of 15 residues. CDR3 in amino acids: CATSREDRVYSPLHF. The CDR3 nucleotides read TGTGCCACCAGCAGAGAAGACAGAGTTTATTCACCCCTCCACTTT.

Of note for this clone: At one boundary the junction diverges from the germline segment, which might be a read error. This chain connects TRBV7-9 to TRBJ2-1, with a weak D call TRBD1 (6 bases). Germline lookup yields CDR1 SEHNR and CDR2 FQNEAQ (reference sequence). The CDR3 is made up of 12 amino acids. The CDR3 reads CASSPSPQGWVF. CDR3 DNA sequence: TGTGCCAGCAGCCCCTCCCCCCAGGGGTGGGTCTTC.

V is TRBV9 and J is TRBJ2-7, with D maybe TRBD2 (7 bases). Trimming shortened V by 0 bases and J by 3 bases, and 13 bases separated the two germline ends. Looked up from germline, CDR1 is SGDLS and CDR2 is YYNGEE. The CDR3 runs to 15 residues. CDR3 nucleotide sequence: TGTGCCAGCAGCGTAGCGGGGGGCACGGACTACGAGCAGTACTTC. Amino acids: CASSVAGGTDYEQYF.

This chain links TRBV27 with TRBJ2-7; tentatively, D is TRBD1 (7 bases). V was clipped by 8 bases and J by 2 bases, with 19 bases between them. Germline CDR1 reads MNHEY; CDR2 reads SMNVEV (reference sequence). The CDR3 has 15 amino acids. The chain's CDR3 is CASVPATGEAYEQYF. CDR3 coding DNA: TGTGCCAGCGTTCCTGCTACAGGGGAGGCCTACGAGCAGTACTTC.

This sequence joins TRBV21-1 and TRBJ2-7; the D call TRBD2 from the table was never checked on the DNA. TRBV21-1 represents a pseudogene. The CDR3 covers 14 residues. CDR3 sequence reads: CACQVGGTNYEQYF. DNA for the CDR3: TGTGCCTGTCAAGTAGGGGGGACTAACTACGAGCAGTACTTC.

This clone turned up a few times. The rearrangement links TRBV19 to TRBJ1-1; D is perhaps TRBD1 (6 bases). This CDR3 has 14 residues. The germline CDR1 and CDR2 sequences are LNHDA and SQIVND (reference sequence). With 5 bases removed from V and 7 bases from J, the gap between germline ends came to 17 bases. The CDR3 is CASSRGAGECEAFF. CDR3 coding DNA: TGTGCCAGTAGTCGGGGGGCAGGAGAATGTGAAGCTTTCTTT.

V gene TRBV5-4 combines with J gene TRBJ2-2; TRBD2 matches 13 bases. The CDR3 has 16 residues. Trimming cost V 2 bases and J 5 bases; bases outside gene matches: 3. Germline CDR1 SGHNT, CDR2 YYREEE (reference sequence). CDR3 bases: TGTGCCAGCAGCTTACCGGGACTAGCGGGAACCGGGGAGCTGTTTTTT. As protein: CASSLPGLAGTGELFF.

This chain joins TRBV21-1 and TRBJ2-3; the table's D call, TRBD2, has no DNA check behind it. TRBV21-1 is a recognized pseudogene. This CDR3 has 16 residues. CDR3 in DNA: TGTGCCAGCAGCAAAGCCATAGCGGAGCCTACAGATACGCAGTATTTT. Amino acid sequence: CASSKAIAEPTDTQYF.

The CDR3 protein is CASSLEGAPNHEQFF. Here the CDR3 DNA reads TGCGCCAGCAGCTTAGAGGGGGCCCCGAACCATGAGCAGTTCTTC. The chain recombines TRBV5-1 with TRBJ2-1; 7 nucleotides align to TRBD1. The CDR3 contains 15 residues. V lost 2 bases to trimming and J lost 8 bases; unmatched junction nucleotides: 10. Germline V gene data show CDR1 as SGHRS and CDR2 as YFSETQ.

This clone occurred once. V and J are TRBV29-1 and TRBJ2-7; no clear D. Germline-derived CDR1 and CDR2 are SQVTM and ANQGSEA. V was shortened by 2 bases and J by 3 bases, with 8 bases between the two germline ends. This CDR3 region has 12 residues. CDR3 protein: CSVESPFYEQYF. The CDR3 nucleotides are TGCAGCGTTGAATCCCCTTTCTACGAGCAGTACTTC.

The rearrangement links TRBV5-8 to TRBJ2-7; 7 nucleotides align to TRBD1. Germline assignment: CDR1 SGHTS and CDR2 YDEGEE. The CDR3 totals 14 residues. V lost 2 bases and J lost 2; bases outside the gene matches: 4. The CDR3 spells CASSLGTEAYEQYF. CDR3 bases: TGTGCCAGCAGCTTAGGGACAGAGGCCTACGAGCAGTACTTC.

The chain carries TRBV4-1 and TRBJ2-7; 9 nucleotides agree with TRBD1. Germline loops: CDR1 MGHRA, CDR2 YSYEKL. CDR3 length: 15 amino acids. V shed 0 bases and J 6 bases; nucleotides not matched to a gene: 6. The CDR3 loop reads CASSQEADRGSEQYF. For the CDR3, the DNA is TGCGCCAGCAGCCAAGAGGCGGACAGGGGTTCCGAGCAGTACTTC.

Points on this clone: Other nucleotide sequences from this sample produce the same CDR3. The V and J genes are TRBV9 and TRBJ2-7, with 10 nucleotides matching TRBD1. Per germline, CDR1 SGDLS and CDR2 YYNGEE. CDR3 size: 14 residues. Germline trimming cut 2 bases from V and 4 bases from J; bases unmatched to any gene: 3. The CDR3 nucleotides are TGTGCCAGCAGCGTTGGGACAGGGGCATACGAGCAGTACTTC. Its protein is CASSVGTGAYEQYF.

The V gene is TRBV7-8, the J gene TRBJ1-3; weak D call: TRBD1 (6 bases). V lost 2 bases, J lost 4 bases, and 15 bases lay in between. This CDR3 region has 16 residues. Per the germline V gene, CDR1 is SGHVS and CDR2 is FQNEAQ. CDR3 bases: TGTGCCAGCAGCTTAAGGCGGGGGGCGATCGGAAACACCATATATTTT. As protein: CASSLRRGAIGNTIYF.

The V call is TRBV14, the J call TRBJ1-1; D gene unclear. Germline CDR1 reads SGHDN; CDR2 reads FVKESK. Trimming pared 4 bases from V and 2 bases from J, leaving 11 bases between. The CDR3 covers 14 residues. The CDR3 region is CASSRFPGNTEAFF. CDR3 bases: TGTGCCAGCAGCCGTTTTCCGGGAAACACTGAAGCTTTCTTT.

V gene TRBV11-3 combines with J gene TRBJ1-2; 7 nucleotides match TRBD1. This CDR3 is 14 amino acids long. V was pared by 4 bases and J by 3 bases, with 5 bases of the junction left unmatched. The germline gives CDR1 SGHNT, CDR2 YENEEA. DNA for the CDR3: TGTGCCAGCAGCTACAGGGGTGTGGACTATGGCTACACCTTC. Translating gives CASSYRGVDYGYTF.

The rearrangement joins TRBV5-1 to TRBJ1-2, with no clear D. This CDR3 region has 14 residues. Germline values: CDR1 SGHRS, CDR2 YFSETQ. Trimming took 2 bases from V and 3 from J, leaving 11 bases between them. This CDR3 reads CASSLTGVDYGYTF. CDR3 DNA: TGCGCCAGCAGCTTAACCGGGGTGGACTATGGCTACACCTTC.

This clone was observed once. The genes are TRBV18 and TRBJ1-1, with D hard to call. The CDR3 has 13 residues. The V end lost 5 bases, the J end lost 1 base, and 8 bases lay between the germline ends. Germline CDR1 KGHSH, CDR2 LQKENI. CDR3 amino acids: CASSATENTEAFF. The CDR3 bases are TGTGCCAGCTCAGCTACAGAGAACACTGAAGCTTTCTTT. The full variable domain, rest sourced from reference TRBV18 and TRBJ1-1, is NAGVMQNPRHLVRRRGQEARLRCSPMKGHSHVYWYRQLPEEGLKFMVYLQKENIIDESGMPKERFSAEFPKEGPSILRIQQVVRGDSAAYFCASSATENTEAFFGQGTRLTVV.

The V gene is TRBV28, the J gene TRBJ1-6; TRBD1 aligns across 9 bases. CDR1 MDHEN and CDR2 SYDVKM come from the germline V gene. The CDR3 is made up of 15 amino acids. After removal of 5 bases from V and 10 bases from J, the junction contained 9 bases not matched to a gene. DNA for the CDR3: TGTGCCAGCAGTCTGCCCCCGGGACAGGGATCACCCCTCCACTTT. Translation gives CASSLPPGQGSPLHF.